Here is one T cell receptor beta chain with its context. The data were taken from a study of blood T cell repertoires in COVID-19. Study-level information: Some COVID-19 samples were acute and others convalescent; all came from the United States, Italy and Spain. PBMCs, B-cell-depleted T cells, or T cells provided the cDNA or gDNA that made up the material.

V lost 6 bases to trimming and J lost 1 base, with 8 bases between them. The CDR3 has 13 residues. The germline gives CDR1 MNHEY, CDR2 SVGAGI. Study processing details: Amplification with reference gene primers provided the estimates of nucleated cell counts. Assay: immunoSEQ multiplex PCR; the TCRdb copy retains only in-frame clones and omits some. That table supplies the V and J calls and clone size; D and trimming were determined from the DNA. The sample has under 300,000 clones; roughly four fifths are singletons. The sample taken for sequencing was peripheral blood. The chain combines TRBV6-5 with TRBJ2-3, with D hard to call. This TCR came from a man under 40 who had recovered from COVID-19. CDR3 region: CASRRQGTDTQYF. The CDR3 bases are TGTGCCAGCAGGCGGCAAGGCACAGATACGCAGTATTTT.